The rows below give T cell receptor beta chains drawn from one sample of a study of beta chain features in type 1 diabetes. Using immunoSEQ multiplex PCR, the repertoire was profiled, and TCRdb retains in-frame clones only, with some absent. The table has around 250,000 clones, 27% seen once; the top ten hold more than 3%. Sequenced input: central memory CD4+ T cells from blood. These receptors were taken from a young man in good health. Both conserved end residues are part of each CDR3. Each record gives: J gene, clone size, V gene, D gene, CDR3 DNA, CDR3 protein. A D gene is named only where the DNA matches it firmly. Only some rows state a clone size, as once, few, many or a class for expanded clones.

>TRBJ2-7|many|TRBV29-1|TRBD1
TGCAGCGTTAGACAGGGGTCTCTACAAACCTACGAGCAGTACTTC
CSVRQGSLQTYEQYF
>TRBJ2-7|NA|TRBV29-1|TRBD1
TGCAGCGGGACAGGGGGCTACGAGCAGTACTTC
CSGTGGYEQYF
>TRBJ2-1|few|TRBV6-6|NA
TGTGCCAGCAGTTACTCGGGACTTAACAATGAGCAGTTCTTC
CASSYSGLNNEQFF
>TRBJ2-5|few|TRBV7-2|TRBD2
TGTGCCAGCAGCTTCCAGACTAGCGGGAGGGCTAGGGAGACCCAGTACTTC
CASSFQTSGRARETQYF
>TRBJ2-7|few|TRBV13|TRBD1
TGTGCCAGCACCAGGACAGGGATCCCCTACGAGCAGTACTTC
CASTRTGIPYEQYF
>TRBJ2-1|many|TRBV9|TRBD2
TGTGCCAGCAGCGGTCTAGCGGCGATTAACAATGAGCAGTTCTTC
CASSGLAAINNEQFF
>TRBJ2-5|NA|TRBV30|TRBD2
TGTGCCTGGAGTAGGAGGAGCGGGGTAGTAGAGACCCAGTACTTC
CAWSRRSGVVETQYF
>TRBJ1-1|NA|TRBV9|NA
TGTGCCAGCAGCGTAGTCTTAAACACTGAAGCTTTCTTT
CASSVVLNTEAFF
>TRBJ1-1|NA|TRBV10-3|NA
TGTGCCATCAGCTCCGTGAACACTGAAGCTTTCTTT
CAISSVNTEAFF
>TRBJ2-1|NA|TRBV29-1|NA
TGCAGCGTTGACTTAGCGCGAAGGAATGAGCAGTTCTTC
CSVDLARRNEQFF
>TRBJ2-2|NA|TRBV7-8|TRBD1
TGTGCCAGCAGCATCAGACAGGGAGAGAACACCGGGGAGCTGTTTTTT
CASSIRQGENTGELFF
>TRBJ2-7|NA|TRBV9|TRBD1
TGTGCCAGCAGCGCCGGGACAGGGTCGACCTACGAGCAGTACTTC
CASSAGTGSTYEQYF
>TRBJ1-1|NA|TRBV7-9|TRBD1
TGTGCCAGCAGCTCCCGGACAGGGGACACTGAAGCTTTCTTT
CASSSRTGDTEAFF
>TRBJ2-3|few|TRBV28|NA
TGTGCCAGCACCCAGGGAAGGCAGACAGATACGCAGTATTTT
CASTQGRQTDTQYF
>TRBJ1-6|NA|TRBV15|NA
TGTGCCACCAGCAGAGATGTCCTCGGGGCCTATAATTCACCCCTCCACTTT
CATSRDVLGAYNSPLHF
>TRBJ1-2|NA|TRBV20-1|NA
TGCAGTGCTTCAGACCGGGAGGGCTACACCTTC
CSASDREGYTF
>TRBJ1-1|once|TRBV7-2|NA
TGTGCCAGCAGCCAGGACAGAGGGAACACTGAAGCTTTCTTT
CASSQDRGNTEAFF
>TRBJ2-3|few|TRBV4-2|NA
TGTGCCAGCAGCCAAGATCGGGTTAACACAGATACGCAGTATTTT
CASSQDRVNTDTQYF
>TRBJ1-2|NA|TRBV27|NA
TGTGCCAGCAGTCAGAACAGGGACATGGCTGGCTACACCTTC
CASSQNRDMAGYTF
>TRBJ2-6|NA|TRBV21-1|NA
TGTGCCAGCAGCAAAGTTGTGATCTCGGGGGCCAACGTCCTGACTTTC
CASSKVVISGANVLTF
>TRBJ2-1|NA|TRBV25-1|NA
TGTGCCAGCAGTGACACGGTAGGGGACTACAATGAGCAGTTCTTC
CASSDTVGDYNEQFF
>TRBJ2-7|few|TRBV4-3|NA
TGCGCCAGCAGCCAAGGGAGTACCGGGACATCCTACGAGCAGTACTTC
CASSQGSTGTSYEQYF
>TRBJ2-1|NA|TRBV6-5|NA
TGTGCCAGCTCCAGCCCCTACAATGAGCAGTTCTTC
CASSSPYNEQFF
>TRBJ2-7|NA|TRBV27|NA
TGTGCCAGCAGTCTCAGGACGGGGACCCAACAGTACTTC
CASSLRTGTQQYF
>TRBJ2-7|NA|TRBV7-2|TRBD1
TGTGCCAGCAGCTCGCGACAGGGTTCCTACGAGCAGTACTTC
CASSSRQGSYEQYF
>TRBJ2-1|NA|TRBV28|NA
TGTGCCAGCAGCCAGTCCCGGGGGGCCTCCTACAATGAGCAGTTCTTC
CASSQSRGASYNEQFF
>TRBJ2-1|NA|TRBV2|TRBD2
TGTGCCAGCAGTGAGAGAGGGACTAGTACCTACAATGAGCAGTTCTTC
CASSERGTSTYNEQFF
>TRBJ2-3|few|TRBV6-6|NA
TGTGCCAGCAGTTACTTAGCGGGACAGGATACGCAGTATTTT
CASSYLAGQDTQYF
>TRBJ1-6|NA|TRBV2|TRBD1
TGTGCCAGCAGTTCACAGGGGAAAGGATCACCCCTCCACTTT
CASSSQGKGSPLHF
>TRBJ2-7|few|TRBV14|TRBD2
TGTGCCAGCAGCCAAGTTAGCGGGAACGCCGGCGAGCAGTACTTC
CASSQVSGNAGEQYF
>TRBJ2-1|NA|TRBV7-2|TRBD2
TGTGCCAGCAGCTTAGTGGCTAGCGGGGTCGTGAATGAGCAGTTCTTC
CASSLVASGVVNEQFF
>TRBJ2-1|NA|TRBV30|NA
TGTGCCTGGAGTGGAGGGATGGGAAATGAGCAGTTCTTC
CAWSGGMGNEQFF